The T cell receptor beta chain described here comes from a study of identifying expanded T cells in peripheral blood. Overall study findings and caveats: Differentially abundant clones: about 1.3 between replicates, about 15 at two to three weeks, over 18 at four.

Clones were sequenced by immunoSEQ multiplex PCR, and TCRdb holds only the in-frame ones, with some missing. This sample has under 130,000 clones, with approximately 90% found just once. Healthy donors had no documented immune events, such as infections, while sampled. Concerning this clone: The target antigen is unknown.

The V gene's germline CDR1 is SNHLY and CDR2 FYNNEI. The V gene end was trimmed by 6 bases and the J gene end by 7 bases; junction bases not matched to a gene: 6. This CDR3 is built from 15 residues. This receptor was obtained from a person aged 18 to 70 in good health. Sequencing was performed on blood. This chain uses TRBV2 with TRBJ1-6; 10 bases agree with TRBD1. The CDR3 loop reads CASSYDRGLNSPLHF. The CDR3 DNA reads as TGTGCCAGCAGCTACGACAGGGGGCTCAATTCACCCCTCCACTTT.